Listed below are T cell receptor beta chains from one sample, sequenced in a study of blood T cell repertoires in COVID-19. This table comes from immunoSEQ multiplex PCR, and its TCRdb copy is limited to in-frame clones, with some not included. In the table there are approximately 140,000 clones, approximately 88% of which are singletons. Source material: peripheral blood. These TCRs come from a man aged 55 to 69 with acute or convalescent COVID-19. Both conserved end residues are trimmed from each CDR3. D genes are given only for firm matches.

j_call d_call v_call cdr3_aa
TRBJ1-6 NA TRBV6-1 ASSEEARRRPLH
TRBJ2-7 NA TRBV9 ASSVGSGEKYEQY
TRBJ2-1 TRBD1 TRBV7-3 ASSWDRGLEQF
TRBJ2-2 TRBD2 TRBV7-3 ASSLTMGLAGDTGELF
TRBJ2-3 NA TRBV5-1 ATQGGVSTDTQY
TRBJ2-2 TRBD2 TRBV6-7 ASSLLAGDQRNTGELF
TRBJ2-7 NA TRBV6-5 ASRNREGVKQY
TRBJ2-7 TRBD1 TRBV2 ASSESGTGPYEQY
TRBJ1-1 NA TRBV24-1 ATKGDTEAF
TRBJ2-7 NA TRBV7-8 ASSSTGYEQY
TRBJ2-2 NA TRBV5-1 ASSLGAATGELF